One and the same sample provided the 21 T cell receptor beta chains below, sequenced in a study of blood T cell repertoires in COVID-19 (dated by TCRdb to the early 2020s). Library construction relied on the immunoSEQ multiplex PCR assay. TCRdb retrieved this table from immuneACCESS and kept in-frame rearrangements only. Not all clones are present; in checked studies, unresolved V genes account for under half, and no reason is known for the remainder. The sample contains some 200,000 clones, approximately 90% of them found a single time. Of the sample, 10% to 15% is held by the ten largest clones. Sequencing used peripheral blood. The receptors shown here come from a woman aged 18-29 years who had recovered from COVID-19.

In nucleotides, the CDR3 is TGTGCCAGTAGTAAACCAGGTTACATGAACACTGAAGCTTTCTTT. Translation gives CASSKPGYMNTEAFF. This chain joins TRBV19 and TRBJ1-1; D gene unclear. V was clipped by 4 bases and J by 0 bases, with 12 bases between them. Germline V gene lookup returns CDR1 LNHDA and CDR2 SQIVND (reference sequence). This CDR3 is built from 15 residues.

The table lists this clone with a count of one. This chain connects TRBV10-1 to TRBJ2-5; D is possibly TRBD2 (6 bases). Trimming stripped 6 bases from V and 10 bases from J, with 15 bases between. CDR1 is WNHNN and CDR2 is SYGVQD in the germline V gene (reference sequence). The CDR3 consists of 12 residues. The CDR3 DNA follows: TGCGCCAGCAGCCCCGGGGGTAACAGCCAGTACTTC. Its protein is CASSPGGNSQYF.

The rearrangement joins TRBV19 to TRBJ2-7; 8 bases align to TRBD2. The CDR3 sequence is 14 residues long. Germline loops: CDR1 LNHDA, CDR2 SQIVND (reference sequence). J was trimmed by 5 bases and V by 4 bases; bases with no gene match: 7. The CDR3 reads CASSRGGRKNEQYF. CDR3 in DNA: TGTGCCAGTAGTAGGGGCGGGAGGAAAAACGAGCAGTACTTC.

DNA of the CDR3: TGTGCCTGGAGCTGGGGGGATGGAAACACCATATATTTT. Protein product: CAWSWGDGNTIYF. V gene TRBV30 combines with J gene TRBJ1-3; D is perhaps TRBD1 (5 bases). V lost 3 bases to trimming and J lost 3 bases, with 9 bases between them. The CDR3 loop spans 13 amino acids. Germline CDR1 and CDR2: GTSNPN and SVGIG (reference sequence).

The CDR3 loop reads CASSLHRGETQYF. For the CDR3, the DNA is TGTGCCAGTAGCCTTCACAGGGGGGAGACCCAGTACTTC. This sequence joins TRBV19 and TRBJ2-5; 8 nucleotides line up with TRBD1. V was clipped by 6 bases and J by 5 bases; unmatched bases: 5. Per the germline V gene, CDR1 is LNHDA and CDR2 is SQIVND (reference sequence). This CDR3 contains 13 residues.

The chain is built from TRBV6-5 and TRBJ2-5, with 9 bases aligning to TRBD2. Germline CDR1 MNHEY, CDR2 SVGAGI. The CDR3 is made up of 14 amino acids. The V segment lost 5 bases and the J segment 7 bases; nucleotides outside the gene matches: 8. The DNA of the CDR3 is TGTGCCAGCAGTATTAGCGGGAGCGGTGGGACCCAGTACTTC. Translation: CASSISGSGGTQYF.

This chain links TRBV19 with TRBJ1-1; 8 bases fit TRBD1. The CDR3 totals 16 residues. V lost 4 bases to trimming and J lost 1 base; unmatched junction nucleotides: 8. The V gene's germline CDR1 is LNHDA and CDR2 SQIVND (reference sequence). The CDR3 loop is CASSTPRGRRNTEAFF. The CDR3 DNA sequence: TGTGCCAGTAGTACTCCCAGGGGGCGCAGGAACACTGAAGCTTTCTTT.

The CDR3 DNA follows: TGTGCCAGCTCACCTTTCCTAGCGGAGAACACCGGGGAGCTGTTTTTT. Translation gives CASSPFLAENTGELFF. The rearrangement joins TRBV18 to TRBJ2-2; 7 bases are a match to TRBD2. This CDR3 spans 16 amino acids. The J segment lost 1 base and the V segment lost 3 bases, leaving 5 bases of the junction unmatched. Germline V gives CDR1 KGHSH, CDR2 LQKENI.

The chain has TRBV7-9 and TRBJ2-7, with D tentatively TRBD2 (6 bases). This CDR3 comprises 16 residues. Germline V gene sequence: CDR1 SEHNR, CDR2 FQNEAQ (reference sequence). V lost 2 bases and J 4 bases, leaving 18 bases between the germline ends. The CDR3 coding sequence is TGTGCCAGCAGCTTACCCCCTATCGGGAGCGGTTACGAGCAGTACTTC. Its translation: CASSLPPIGSGYEQYF. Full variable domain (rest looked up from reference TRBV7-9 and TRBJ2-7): DTGVSQNPRHKITKRGQNVTFRCDPISEHNRLYWYRQTLGQGPEFLTYFQNEAQLEKSRLLSDRFSAERPKGSFSTLEIQRTEQGDSAMYLCASSLPPIGSGYEQYFGPGTRLTVT.

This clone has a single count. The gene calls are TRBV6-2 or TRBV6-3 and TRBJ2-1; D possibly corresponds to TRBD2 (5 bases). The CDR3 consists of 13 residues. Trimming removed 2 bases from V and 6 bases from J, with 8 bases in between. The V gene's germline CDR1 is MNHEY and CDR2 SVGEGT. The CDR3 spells CASSYVGGNEQFF. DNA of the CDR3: TGTGCCAGCAGTTACGTAGGAGGCAATGAGCAGTTCTTC.

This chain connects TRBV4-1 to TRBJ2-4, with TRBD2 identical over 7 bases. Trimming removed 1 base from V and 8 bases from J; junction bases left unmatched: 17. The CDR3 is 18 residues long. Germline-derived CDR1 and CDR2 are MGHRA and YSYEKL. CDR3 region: CASSQVWGGRGFEDIQYF. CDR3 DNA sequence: TGCGCCAGCAGCCAAGTTTGGGGGGGGAGAGGATTTGAGGACATTCAGTACTTC.

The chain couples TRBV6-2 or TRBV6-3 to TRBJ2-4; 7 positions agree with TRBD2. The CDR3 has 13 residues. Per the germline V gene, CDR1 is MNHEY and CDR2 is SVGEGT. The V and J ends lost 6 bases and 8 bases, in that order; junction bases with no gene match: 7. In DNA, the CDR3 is TGTGCCAGCAGCTCCCGGGGGGATGACATTCAGTACTTC. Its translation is CASSSRGDDIQYF.

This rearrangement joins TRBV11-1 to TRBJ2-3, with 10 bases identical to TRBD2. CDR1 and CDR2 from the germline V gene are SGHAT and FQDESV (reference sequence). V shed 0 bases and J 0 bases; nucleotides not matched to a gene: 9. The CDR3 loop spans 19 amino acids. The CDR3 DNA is TGTGCCAGCAGCTTAGCGCTTTCGGCTAGCGGGAGAAGCACAGATACGCAGTATTTT. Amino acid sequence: CASSLALSASGRSTDTQYF.

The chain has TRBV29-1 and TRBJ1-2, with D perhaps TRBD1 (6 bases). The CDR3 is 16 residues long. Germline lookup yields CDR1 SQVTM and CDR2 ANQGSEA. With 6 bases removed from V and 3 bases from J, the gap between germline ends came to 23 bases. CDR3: CSVGGQLGISDYGYTF. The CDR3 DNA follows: TGCAGCGTGGGTGGACAGCTTGGGATAAGTGACTATGGCTACACCTTC.

DNA of the CDR3: TGTGCCAGCAGCTTCCTAGCGGGAGGCGCAGTCAATGAGCAGTTCTTC. This codes for CASSFLAGGAVNEQFF. The chain combines TRBV11-2 with TRBJ2-1; 11 bases line up with TRBD2. V shed 3 bases and J 6 bases; nucleotides not matched to a gene: 7. The germline gives CDR1 SGHAT, CDR2 FQNNGV. The CDR3 consists of 16 residues.

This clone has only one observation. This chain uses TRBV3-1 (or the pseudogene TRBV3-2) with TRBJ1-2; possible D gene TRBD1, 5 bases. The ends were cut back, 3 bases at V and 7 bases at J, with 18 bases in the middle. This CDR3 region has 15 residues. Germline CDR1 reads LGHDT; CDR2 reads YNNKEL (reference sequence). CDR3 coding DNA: TGTGCCAGCAGCCAGCGGCAGGGCAACGTAGGTGGCTACACCTTC. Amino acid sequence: CASSQRQGNVGGYTF.

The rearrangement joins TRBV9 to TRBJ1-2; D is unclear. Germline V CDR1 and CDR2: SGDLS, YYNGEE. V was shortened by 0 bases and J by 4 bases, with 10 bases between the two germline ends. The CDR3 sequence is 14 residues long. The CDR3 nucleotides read TGTGCCAGCAGCGTAGGCGAGGTGGTCTATGGCTACACCTTC. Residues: CASSVGEVVYGYTF.

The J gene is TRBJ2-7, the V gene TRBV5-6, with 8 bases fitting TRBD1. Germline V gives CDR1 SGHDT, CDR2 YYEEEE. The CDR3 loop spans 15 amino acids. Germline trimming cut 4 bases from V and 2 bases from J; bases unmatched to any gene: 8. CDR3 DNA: TGTGCCAGCAGCACGCCAGGGGGCGCAACCTACGAGCAGTACTTC. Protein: CASSTPGGATYEQYF.

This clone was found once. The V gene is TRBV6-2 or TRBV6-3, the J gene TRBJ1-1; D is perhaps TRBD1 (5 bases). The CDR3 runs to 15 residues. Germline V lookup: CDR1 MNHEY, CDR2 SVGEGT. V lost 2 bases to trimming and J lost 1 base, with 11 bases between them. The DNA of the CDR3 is TGTGCCAGCAGTTACGAGGCCAGGGCGAACACTGAAGCTTTCTTT. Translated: CASSYEARANTEAFF.

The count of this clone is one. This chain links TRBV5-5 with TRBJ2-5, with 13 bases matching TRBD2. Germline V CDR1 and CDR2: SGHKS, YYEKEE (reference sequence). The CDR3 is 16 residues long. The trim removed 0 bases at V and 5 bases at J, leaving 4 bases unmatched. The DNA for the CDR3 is TGTGCCAGCAGCTTGGAACTAGCGGGAGGGAGGGAGACCCAGTACTTC. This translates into CASSLELAGGRETQYF.

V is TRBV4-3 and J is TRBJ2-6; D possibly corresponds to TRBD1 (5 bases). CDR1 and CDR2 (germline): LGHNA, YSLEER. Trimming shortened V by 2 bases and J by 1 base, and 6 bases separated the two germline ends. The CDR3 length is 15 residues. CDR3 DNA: TGCGCCAGCAGCCAACAGGGATCTGGGGCCAACGTCCTGACTTTC. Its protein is CASSQQGSGANVLTF.